This T cell receptor beta chain originates from a study of T-cell reconstitution after alpha-beta-depleted transplantation in children (dated by TCRdb to 2016 to 2017). Notes on the research overall: The study quantitatively tracked T-cell immune reconstitution after TCRalphabeta/CD19-depleted allogeneic hematopoietic cell transplantation in children using TCR repertoire profiling.

Details on this clonotype: Its antigen remains undetermined. Per-base quality was not reported, and no clone a single base away is much larger than it.

The library was produced with PCR. Sequenced on an Illumina HiSeq 2500. To normalize quantification of the TCRbeta repertoire, the TCR libraries were built with molecular barcoding that relied on unique molecular identifiers. TCRdb itself trimmed the public reads at Q25 with fastp, ran MiXCR and retained productive beta chains. Each record represents a unique CDR3 protein, reported with the most common genes and DNA among its rows. The sample data list some 350,000 distinct CDR3 sequences, and about a tenth of these were observed just once. The ten most abundant clones make up roughly 2.5% of the sample. Based on the germline V gene, the CDR1 and CDR2 sequences are MDHEN and SYDVKM. A distance of 15 bases separates the germline ends of V and J, which lose 7 bases and 5 bases respectively. From the cysteine up to the phenylalanine, the CDR3 has a length of 13 residues. CDR3 DNA only is kept here, 39 bases in frame from base 1.

Sequencing was performed on PBMCs from the stem cell graft donor, taken from the stem cell graft. The sequence was collected from a human donor who donated a stem cell graft to a child with acute lymphoblastic leukemia. The chain joins TRBV28 to TRBJ2-7, with the D gene not confidently named. The sequenced DNA is TGTGCCAGCACCCCGCCCCGCGGCGACGAGCAGTACTTC. This yields the protein CASTPPRGDEQYF.